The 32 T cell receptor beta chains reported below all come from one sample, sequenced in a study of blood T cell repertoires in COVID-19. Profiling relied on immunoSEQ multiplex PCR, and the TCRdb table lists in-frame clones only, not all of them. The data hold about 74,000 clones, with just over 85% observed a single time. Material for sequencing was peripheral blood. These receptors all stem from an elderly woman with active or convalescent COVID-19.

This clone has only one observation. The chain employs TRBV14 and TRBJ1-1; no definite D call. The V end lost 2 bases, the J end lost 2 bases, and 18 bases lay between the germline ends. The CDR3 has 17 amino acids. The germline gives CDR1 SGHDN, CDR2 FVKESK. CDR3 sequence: CASSQSPNWAVNTEAFF. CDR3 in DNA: TGTGCCAGCAGCCAATCGCCGAACTGGGCAGTAAACACTGAAGCTTTCTTT.

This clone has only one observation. The CDR3 reads CASSQGLTDTQYF. The DNA of the CDR3 is TGTGCCAGCAGCCAGGGCCTGACAGATACGCAGTATTTT. The chain couples TRBV14 to TRBJ2-3; no clear D gene. Per the germline V gene, CDR1 is SGHDN and CDR2 is FVKESK. V was trimmed by 3 bases and J by 3 bases, leaving 7 bases between them. The CDR3 has 13 amino acids.

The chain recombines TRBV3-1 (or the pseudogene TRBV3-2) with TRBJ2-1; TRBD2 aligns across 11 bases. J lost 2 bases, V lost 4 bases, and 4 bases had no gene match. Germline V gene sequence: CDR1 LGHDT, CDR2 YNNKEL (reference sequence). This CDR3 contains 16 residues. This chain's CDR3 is CASSLAGGSTYNEQFF. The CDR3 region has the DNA TGTGCCAGCAGCCTAGCGGGAGGGAGTACCTACAATGAGCAGTTCTTC.

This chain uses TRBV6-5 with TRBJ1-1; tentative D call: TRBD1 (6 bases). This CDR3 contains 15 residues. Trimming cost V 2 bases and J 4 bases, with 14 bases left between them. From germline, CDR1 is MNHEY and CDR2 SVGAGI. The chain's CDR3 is CASSYAGAEGTEAFF. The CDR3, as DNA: TGTGCCAGCAGTTACGCGGGGGCTGAGGGCACTGAAGCTTTCTTT.

CDR3 sequence reads: CSVRKGGQGEKLFF. As DNA, the CDR3 is TGCAGCGTCAGGAAGGGGGGACAGGGGGAAAAACTGTTTTTT. The chain joins TRBV29-1 to TRBJ1-4; TRBD1 matches 10 bases. V lost 6 bases to trimming and J lost 8 bases; unmatched junction nucleotides: 9. The CDR3 runs to 14 residues. Germline V lookup: CDR1 SQVTM, CDR2 ANQGSEA.

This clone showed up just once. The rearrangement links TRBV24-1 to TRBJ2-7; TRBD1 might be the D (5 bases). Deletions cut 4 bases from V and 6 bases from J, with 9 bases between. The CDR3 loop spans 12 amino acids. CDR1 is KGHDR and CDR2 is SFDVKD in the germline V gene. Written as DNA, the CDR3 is TGTGCCACCAGTGACTCCAGGGCCGAGCAGTACTTC. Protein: CATSDSRAEQYF.

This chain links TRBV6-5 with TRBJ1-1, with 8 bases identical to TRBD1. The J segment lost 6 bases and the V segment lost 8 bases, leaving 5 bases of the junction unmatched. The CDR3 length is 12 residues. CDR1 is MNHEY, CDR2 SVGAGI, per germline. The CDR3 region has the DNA TGTGCCAGCGGCGACAGGGGTGCTGAAGCTTTCTTT. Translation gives CASGDRGAEAFF.

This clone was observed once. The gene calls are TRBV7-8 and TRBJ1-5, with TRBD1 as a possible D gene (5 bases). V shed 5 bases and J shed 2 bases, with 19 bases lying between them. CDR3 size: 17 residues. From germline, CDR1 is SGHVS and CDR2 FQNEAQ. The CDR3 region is CASSLGGGGSGNQPQHF. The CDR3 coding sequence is TGTGCCAGCAGCCTTGGGGGGGGAGGGAGTGGCAATCAGCCCCAGCATTTT.

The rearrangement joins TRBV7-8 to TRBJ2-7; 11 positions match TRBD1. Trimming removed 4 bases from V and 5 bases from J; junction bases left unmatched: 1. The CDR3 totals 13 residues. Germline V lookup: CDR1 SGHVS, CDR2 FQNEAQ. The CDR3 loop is CASSWDRGDEQYF. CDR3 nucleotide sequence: TGTGCCAGCAGCTGGGACAGGGGGGACGAGCAGTACTTC.

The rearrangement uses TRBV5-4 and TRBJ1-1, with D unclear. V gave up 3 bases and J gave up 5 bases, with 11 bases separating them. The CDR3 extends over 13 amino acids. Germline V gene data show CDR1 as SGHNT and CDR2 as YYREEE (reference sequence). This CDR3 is CASSSEGRTEAFF. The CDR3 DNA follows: TGTGCCAGCAGCTCGGAGGGCCGGACTGAAGCTTTCTTT.

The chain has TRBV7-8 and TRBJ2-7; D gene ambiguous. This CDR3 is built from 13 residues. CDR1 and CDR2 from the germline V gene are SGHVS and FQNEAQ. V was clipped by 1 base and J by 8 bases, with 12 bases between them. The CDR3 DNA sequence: TGTGCCAGCAGCTTAGGGTGGGCAGGCAAGCAGTACTTC. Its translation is CASSLGWAGKQYF.

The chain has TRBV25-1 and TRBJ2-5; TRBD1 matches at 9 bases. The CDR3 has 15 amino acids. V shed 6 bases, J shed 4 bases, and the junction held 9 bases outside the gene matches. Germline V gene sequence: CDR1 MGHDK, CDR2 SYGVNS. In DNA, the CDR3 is TGTGCCAGCAGCCTTCCAAAGGGACAGGGAGAGACCCAGTACTTC. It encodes CASSLPKGQGETQYF. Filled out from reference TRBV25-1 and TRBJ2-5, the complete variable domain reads EADIYQTPRYLVIGTGKKITLECSQTMGHDKMYWYQQDPGMELHLIHYSYGVNSTEKGDLSSESTVSRIRTEHFPLTLESARPSHTSQYLCASSLPKGQGETQYFGPGTRLLVL.

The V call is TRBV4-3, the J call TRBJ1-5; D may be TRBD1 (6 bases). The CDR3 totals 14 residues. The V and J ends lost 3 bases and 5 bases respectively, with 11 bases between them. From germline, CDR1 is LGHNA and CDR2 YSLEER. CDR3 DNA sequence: TGCGCCAGCAGCCAGGAACAGGGACATCAGCCCCAGCATTTT. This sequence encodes CASSQEQGHQPQHF.

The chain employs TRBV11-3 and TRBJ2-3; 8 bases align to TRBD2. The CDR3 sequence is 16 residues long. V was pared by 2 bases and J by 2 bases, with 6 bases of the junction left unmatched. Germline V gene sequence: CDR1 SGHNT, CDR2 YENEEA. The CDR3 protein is CASSLSAGGTTDTQYF. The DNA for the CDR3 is TGTGCCAGCAGCTTATCGGCGGGGGGAACCACAGATACGCAGTATTTT. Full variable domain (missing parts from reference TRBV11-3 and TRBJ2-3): EAGVVQSPRYKIIEKKQPVAFWCNPISGHNTLYWYLQNLGQGPELLIRYENEEAVDDSQLPKDRFSAERLKGVDSTLKIQPAELGDSAVYLCASSLSAGGTTDTQYFGPGTRLTVL.

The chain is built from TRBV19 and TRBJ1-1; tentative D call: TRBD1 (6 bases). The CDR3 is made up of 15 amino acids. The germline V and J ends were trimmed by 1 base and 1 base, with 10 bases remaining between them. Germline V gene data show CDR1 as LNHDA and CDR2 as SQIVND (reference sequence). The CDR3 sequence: CASSIATGGNTEAFF. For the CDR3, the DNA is TGTGCCAGTAGTATAGCGACAGGAGGGAACACTGAAGCTTTCTTT.

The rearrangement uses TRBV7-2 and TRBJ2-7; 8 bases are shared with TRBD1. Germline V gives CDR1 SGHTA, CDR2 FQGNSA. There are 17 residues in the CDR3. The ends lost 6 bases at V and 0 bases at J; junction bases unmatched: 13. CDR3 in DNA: TGTGCCAGCAGGACTTTCACGGACAGGGTGGGCTCCTACGAGCAGTACTTC. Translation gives CASRTFTDRVGSYEQYF.

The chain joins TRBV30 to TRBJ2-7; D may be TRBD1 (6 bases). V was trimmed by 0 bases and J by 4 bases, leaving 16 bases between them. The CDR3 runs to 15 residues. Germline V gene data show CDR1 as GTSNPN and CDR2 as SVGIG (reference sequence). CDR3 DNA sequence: TGTGCCTGGAGTGTACAGCAGGGGAGAAGATACGAGCAGTACTTC. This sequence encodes CAWSVQQGRRYEQYF.

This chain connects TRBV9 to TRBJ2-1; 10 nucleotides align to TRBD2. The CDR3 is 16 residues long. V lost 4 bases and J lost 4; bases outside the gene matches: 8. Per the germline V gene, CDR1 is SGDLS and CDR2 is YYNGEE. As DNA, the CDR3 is TGTGCCAGCAGCCGGAGCGGGGGGGCCTCTTACAATGAGCAGTTCTTC. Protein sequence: CASSRSGGASYNEQFF.

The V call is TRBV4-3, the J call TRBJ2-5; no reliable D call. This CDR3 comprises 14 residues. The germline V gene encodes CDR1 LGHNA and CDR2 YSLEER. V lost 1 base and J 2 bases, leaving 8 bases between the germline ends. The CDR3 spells CASSQGPTQETQYF. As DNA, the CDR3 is TGCGCCAGCAGCCAAGGCCCAACACAAGAGACCCAGTACTTC.

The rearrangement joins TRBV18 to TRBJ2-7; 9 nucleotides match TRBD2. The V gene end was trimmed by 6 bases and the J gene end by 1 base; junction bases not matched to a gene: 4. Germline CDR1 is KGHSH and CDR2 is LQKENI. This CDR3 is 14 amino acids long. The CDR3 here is CASSRLAASYEQYF. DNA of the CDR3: TGTGCCAGCTCGCGACTAGCGGCTTCCTACGAGCAGTACTTC.

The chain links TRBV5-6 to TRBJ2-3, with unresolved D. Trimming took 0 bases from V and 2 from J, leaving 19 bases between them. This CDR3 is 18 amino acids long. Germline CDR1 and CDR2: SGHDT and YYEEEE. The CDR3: CASSLAPSRSFPTDTQYF. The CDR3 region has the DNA TGTGCCAGCAGCTTGGCGCCAAGTAGATCCTTCCCCACAGATACGCAGTATTTT.

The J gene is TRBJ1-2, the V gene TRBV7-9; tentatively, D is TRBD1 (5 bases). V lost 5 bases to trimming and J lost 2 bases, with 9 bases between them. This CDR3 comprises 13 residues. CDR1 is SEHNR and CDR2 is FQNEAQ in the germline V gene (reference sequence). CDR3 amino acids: CASSQQENYGYTF. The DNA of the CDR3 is TGTGCCAGCAGCCAACAGGAAAACTATGGCTACACCTTC.

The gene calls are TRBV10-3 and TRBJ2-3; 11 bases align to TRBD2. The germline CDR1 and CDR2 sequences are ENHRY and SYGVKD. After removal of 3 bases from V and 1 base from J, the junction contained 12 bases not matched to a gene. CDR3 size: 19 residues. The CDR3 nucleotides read TGTGCCATCAGTGAACGACGACTAGCGGGGCCAAGAGGCACAGATACGCAGTATTTT. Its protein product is CAISERRLAGPRGTDTQYF.

The CDR3 sequence is CASSIGGQNTGELFF. As DNA, the CDR3 is TGTGCCAGTAGTATAGGAGGACAGAACACCGGGGAGCTGTTTTTT. The gene calls are TRBV19 and TRBJ2-2; tentative D call: TRBD1 (5 bases). The CDR3 consists of 15 residues. The V gene's germline CDR1 is LNHDA and CDR2 SQIVND (reference sequence). V shed 1 base and J shed 1 base, with 7 bases lying between them.

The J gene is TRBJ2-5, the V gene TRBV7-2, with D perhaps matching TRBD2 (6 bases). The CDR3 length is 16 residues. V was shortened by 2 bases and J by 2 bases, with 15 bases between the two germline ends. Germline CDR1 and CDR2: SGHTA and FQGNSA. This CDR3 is CASSLWGVASQETQYF. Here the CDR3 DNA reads TGTGCCAGCAGCTTATGGGGGGTAGCAAGTCAAGAGACCCAGTACTTC.

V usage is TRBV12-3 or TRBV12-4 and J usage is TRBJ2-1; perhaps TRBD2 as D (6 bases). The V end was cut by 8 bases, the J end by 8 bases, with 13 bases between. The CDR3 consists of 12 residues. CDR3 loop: CASSSRRDEQFF. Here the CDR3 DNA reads TGTGCCAGCTCTAGCAGGAGGGATGAGCAGTTCTTC.

The CDR3 here is CASSPPAGGPLETQYF. The CDR3 DNA is TGTGCCAGCTCACCACCGGCGGGAGGGCCTCTGGAGACCCAGTACTTC. This chain joins TRBV18 and TRBJ2-5; 9 bases fit TRBD2. Germline lookup yields CDR1 KGHSH and CDR2 LQKENI. Trimming removed 0 bases from V and 5 bases from J; junction bases left unmatched: 7. This CDR3 spans 16 amino acids.

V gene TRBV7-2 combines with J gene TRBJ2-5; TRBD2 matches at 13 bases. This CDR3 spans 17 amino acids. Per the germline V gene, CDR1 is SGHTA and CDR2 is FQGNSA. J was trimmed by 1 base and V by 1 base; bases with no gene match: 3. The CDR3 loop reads CASSLGGTSGVQETQYF. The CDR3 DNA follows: TGTGCCAGCAGCTTAGGGGGGACTAGCGGGGTCCAAGAGACCCAGTACTTC.

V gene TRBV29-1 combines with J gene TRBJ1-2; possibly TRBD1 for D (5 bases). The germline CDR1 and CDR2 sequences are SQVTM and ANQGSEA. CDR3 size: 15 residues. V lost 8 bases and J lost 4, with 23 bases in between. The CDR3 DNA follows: TGCAGCATCCGGGACTTCTCTAAAGTTGGCTATGGCTACACCTTC. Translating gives CSIRDFSKVGYGYTF.

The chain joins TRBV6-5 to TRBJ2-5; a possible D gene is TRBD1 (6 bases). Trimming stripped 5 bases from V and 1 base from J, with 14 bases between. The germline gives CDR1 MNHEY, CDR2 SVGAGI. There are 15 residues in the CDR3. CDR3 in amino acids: CASSILTGPQETQYF. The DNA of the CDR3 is TGTGCCAGCAGTATCCTGACAGGTCCCCAAGAGACCCAGTACTTC.

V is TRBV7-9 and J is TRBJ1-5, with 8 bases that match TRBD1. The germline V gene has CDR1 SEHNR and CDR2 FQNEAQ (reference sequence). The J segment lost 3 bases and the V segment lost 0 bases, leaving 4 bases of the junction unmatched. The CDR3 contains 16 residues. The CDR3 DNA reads TGTGCCAGCAGCTTAGCCCTGACAGGGGCCAATCAGCCCCAGCATTTT. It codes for CASSLALTGANQPQHF. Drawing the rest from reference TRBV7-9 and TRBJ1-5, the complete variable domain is DTGVSQNPRHKITKRGQNVTFRCDPISEHNRLYWYRQTLGQGPEFLTYFQNEAQLEKSRLLSDRFSAERPKGSFSTLEIQRTEQGDSAMYLCASSLALTGANQPQHFGDGTRLSIL.

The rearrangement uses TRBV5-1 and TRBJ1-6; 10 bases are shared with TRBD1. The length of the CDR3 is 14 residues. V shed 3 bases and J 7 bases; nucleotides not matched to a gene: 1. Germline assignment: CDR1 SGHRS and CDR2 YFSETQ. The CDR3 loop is CASSSDRGNSPLHF. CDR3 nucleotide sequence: TGCGCCAGCAGCTCGGACAGGGGGAATTCACCCCTCCACTTT.